This is a list of T cell receptor beta chains from one sample in a study of cytomegalovirus exposure and HLA in healthy donors. The repertoire was sequenced with immunoSEQ multiplex PCR; TCRdb's copy has only in-frame clones and lacks some. Seen here are about 83,000 clones, approximately 80% observed once, and the top ten hold 1.5% to 2%. The sequenced sample consisted of PBMCs. The receptors come from a woman aged 25-40 years in good health and CMV-seronegative. The CDR3 runs from the conserved cysteine through the conserved F or W. The D gene is left open where the match is weak.

D gene	V gene	J gene	CDR3 DNA	CDR3 protein
TRBD1	TRBV2	TRBJ1-1	TGTGCCAGCAGGCTTACCGGGACAGGGGATTACACTGAAGCTTTCTTT	CASRLTGTGDYTEAFF
TRBD1	TRBV9	TRBJ2-1	TGTGCCAGCAGCGTAGCCCTTCAGGGGGCGGATGAGCAGTTCTTC	CASSVALQGADEQFF
TRBD1	TRBV15	TRBJ2-2	TGTGCCACCAGCACCACCTCGCGGACAGGGGTCGGGGAGCTGTTTTTT	CATSTTSRTGVGELFF
.	TRBV2	TRBJ1-6	TGTGCCGGAAGGACAGACCTGAATAATTCACCCCTCCACTTT	CAGRTDLNNSPLHF
TRBD1	TRBV28	TRBJ1-5	TGTGCCAGCAGTTTTCCCCGGCACAGGGGGAAGGACTTTAGCAATCAGCCCCAGCATTTT	CASSFPRHRGKDFSNQPQHF
TRBD1	TRBV7-7	TRBJ2-5	TGTGCTAGTTCGCGGACAGGGGGCAGGGGAGAGACCCAGTACTTC	CASSRTGGRGETQYF
.	TRBV9	TRBJ2-2	TGTGCCAGCAGCGTAGAGTTCGGGGGGCGCGGTCCTGGGGAGCTGTTTTTT	CASSVEFGGRGPGELFF
TRBD2	TRBV29-1	TRBJ2-5	TGCAGCGTGGAGTGGCTAGCGGGAGAAGAGACCCAGTACTTC	CSVEWLAGEETQYF
.	TRBV21-1	TRBJ2-3	TGTGCCAGCAGCAAAGGCCGGGCGCGGGAGAGCACAGATACGCAGTATTTT	CASSKGRARESTDTQYF
TRBD1	TRBV27	TRBJ2-7	TGTGCCAGCAGCGGGACAGGGGGCCTTTACGAGCAGTACTTC	CASSGTGGLYEQYF
.	TRBV19	TRBJ2-1	TGTGCCAGTAGTATAGAAGCGGGCAGATACAATGAGCAGTTCTTC	CASSIEAGRYNEQFF
TRBD1	TRBV6-5	TRBJ2-1	TGTGCCAGCACTGGGGACAGACTTTCCTACAATGAGCAGTTCTTC	CASTGDRLSYNEQFF
TRBD2	TRBV7-8	TRBJ2-7	TGTGCCAGCAGCCTAATCCCCACCGGGAGGAACGAGCAGTACTTC	CASSLIPTGRNEQYF
.	TRBV19	TRBJ1-2	TGTGCCAGTAGTGCGCCGAACCTAGCTAACTATGGCTACACCTTC	CASSAPNLANYGYTF
.	TRBV5-6	TRBJ1-5	TGTGCCAGCAGCTTGGGCAGGGTGGGTCAGCCCCAGCATTTT	CASSLGRVGQPQHF
.	TRBV6-5	TRBJ2-7	TGTGCCAGCAGTTACCGAACAAAGACAGGCGTCCACGAGCAGTACTTC	CASSYRTKTGVHEQYF
TRBD2	TRBV6-5	TRBJ2-3	TGTGCCAGCAGGGATTTAGCGGGAGACGCTGATACGCAGTATTTT	CASRDLAGDADTQYF
TRBD1	TRBV7-6	TRBJ1-4	TGTGCCAGCAGCTTCGGGGGGGACAGGGACCGCGAAAAACTGTTTTTT	CASSFGGDRDREKLFF
TRBD2	TRBV11-3	TRBJ2-1	TGTGCCAGCAGCTTAGGCGGGAGCTCGGGGAATGAGCAGTTCTTC	CASSLGGSSGNEQFF